This record looks at one TCR beta chain sequence and its context. As yet, its antigen is unknown. These data come from a study of shared clonotypes between healthy human individuals. Study background: CD4 naive and memory got three plates each, CD8 naive two, CD8 memory one.

Unmatched junction bases numbered 11, after V lost 4 bases and J lost 1 base. Per germline, CDR1 SEHNR and CDR2 FQNEAQ (reference sequence). This CDR3 has 19 residues. Sequencing was performed with immunoSEQ multiplex PCR; in TCRdb, only in-frame clones are kept and a portion is missing. The sample has about 1.4 million clones, 95% to 97% seen once. Negatively enriched CD4+ T cells were divided by CD45RA into naive and memory. The study, taken as a whole, reports: Across subsets, estimated richness was generally greater for naive than for memory populations. The sharing of around 5% of naive CD4 clonotypes was seen across several donors.

This receptor was obtained from a man under 40 in good health. V is TRBV7-9 and J is TRBJ2-7; 15 bases are shared with TRBD2. The sequencing sample was made of naive CD4+ T cells sorted from blood. Specified subset: CD45RA+ positively selected. The CDR3 sequence is CASSSIIGLAGGRSYEQYF. CDR3 sequence (DNA): TGTGCCAGCAGCTCCATAATCGGACTAGCGGGAGGGCGGTCCTACGAGCAGTACTTC.